This paragraph covers one TCR beta chain sequence. In the original workflow: Quantification of nucleated cells was approximated via reference gene primer amplification. Method: immunoSEQ multiplex PCR; TCRdb's copy keeps in-frame clones and lacks some. V and J calls and clone size are those listed in that table; D and trimming were worked out from the DNA. The sample lists 100,000 to 150,000 clones; 84% were seen once. The source of the sample is a study of blood T cell repertoires in COVID-19. Germline V gives CDR1 LNHDA, CDR2 SQIVND (reference sequence). Trimming removed 2 bases from V and 2 bases from J; junction bases left unmatched: 3. This CDR3 region has 16 residues. In assigning cohorts, the study relied on participant-reported clinical history. Recovered participants had two consecutive negative NP/OP PCR tests, healthcare professional clearance, or symptom resolution.

This TCR was sampled from a woman in her twenties or thirties who had recovered from COVID-19. The sequenced sample consisted of PBMCs or T cells enriched from blood (not recorded which). V gene TRBV19 combines with J gene TRBJ2-3; the match to TRBD2 covers 11 bases. In nucleotides, the CDR3 is TGTGCCAGTAGTATACTAGCGGGAGGATCCACAGATACGCAGTATTTT. Residues: CASSILAGGSTDTQYF.